The clone carrying this T cell receptor (delta chain) was picked up many times. The length of the CDR3 is 16 residues. Deletions cut 2 bases from V and 0 bases from J, with 13 bases between. Germline lookup yields CDR1 TSWWSYY and CDR2 QGS. These data come from a study of γδ T cells in repeated Plasmodium falciparum infection. Study overall: Malian children with intense seasonal malaria exposure were compared with matched Australian children. Timepoints: baseline, immediately before selected infections, and 21 days after every infection.

TCRdb redid the clone calls on the multiplex PCR reads with CATT. The table shows roughly 93,000 delta-chain clones, with around 1.4% occurring only once. Vgamma9/Vdelta2+ and Vdelta2-negative gammadelta T cells were flow-sorted from PBMC for bulk sequencing. The chain combines TRDV1 with TRDJ1; a weak D match, TRDD2 (6 bases). TCRdb lists no J gene, so it was determined here by aligning the DNA to germline. Sequenced material: gamma-delta T cells from blood. The TCR originated in a pool of human donors (malaria-infected and uninfected, not separated). The CDR3: CALGEGTFPYTDKLIF. CDR3 nucleotides: TGTGCTCTTGGGGAAGGGACCTTCCCGTACACCGATAAACTCATCTTT.